This TCR beta chain derives from a study of identical twins (dated by TCRdb to the mid-2010s). The study in broad terms: The study deep-sequenced TCR alpha and beta repertoires from monozygotic twins, unrelated adults of various ages and cord blood to test whether fetal clonotypes persist. To rule out contamination, the twin experiments were replicated at different times with different library preparation protocols. General findings and caveats noted by the study authors: Compared with coincidental sharing between unrelated individuals, out-of-frame TCR alpha sequences shared between twins had an excess of sequences with low generation probability. Invariant T cells such as MAIT and iNKT could partly confound zero-insertion analyses, though diverse VJ usage argued against this for most clonotypes. Conclusions relied on cross-sectional statistical analysis, since the same donors could not be followed over many years. Abundant cord blood beta clonotypes had fewer insertions, young adult naive repertoires showed a similar but weaker trend, and memory repertoires showed no such trend. Out-of-frame TCR alpha sharing in monozygotic twins was systematically underestimated by recombination models, whereas sharing between unrelated individuals was in agreement with the recombination models. Excess twin sharing in beta out-of-frame sequences was weaker because fewer shared sequences lowered the signal-to-noise ratio.

This clonotype was picked up many times. The specificity of this receptor is unknown. No much larger clone is present one base from it, and per-base qualities are unavailable. Library creation used 5' RACE. Instrument used: Illumina HiSeq 2000. A universal primer binding site was added through template switching, and the final cDNA carried a unique molecular identifier so that TCR cDNA molecules could be counted accurately. Specific primers in the conserved constant-segment region were used to synthesize first-strand cDNA for TCR alpha and beta chains. Each cDNA library was double barcoded, with a SMART-Mk sample barcode plus Illumina barcodes, to control for contamination. TruSeq adapter sequences, together with Illumina sample barcodes, were added in two successive PCR steps. TCR alpha and beta cDNA libraries were sequenced on the Illumina HiSeq platform with custom primers. As for how the authors treated the data: Raw reads were processed with MiGEC to extract unique molecular identifiers, and MiXCR was used to determine CDR3 positions. Recombination models were inferred per individual with the repgenHMM and IGoR tools using an EM algorithm. Shared clonotype analysis was performed with the tcR package in R, normalizing sharing by the product of cloneset sizes. To study raw recombination free of thymic and clonal selection effects, out-of-frame nonproductive sequences were analyzed. TCRdb took the public reads, trimmed them with fastp at Q25, ran MiXCR for clone calling and kept in-frame beta chains. A single entry per CDR3 protein holds the most common genes and DNA from its merged rows. What appears here as the V and J calls and clone size reflects TCRdb's work, not the paper's. The sample table lists about 150,000 distinct CDR3 sequences, roughly 3.5% of them with a count of one. 7% to 10% of the sample is held by the ten biggest clonotypes.

All donors were healthy Caucasians. Using Miltenyi CD45RO+ enrichment and human naive T-cell isolation kits, memory (CD45RO+) and naive T cells were isolated from PBMC. From a lookup of the germline V gene, CDR1 and CDR2 are MNHNS and SASEGT. Its CDR3 holds 16 amino acids, cysteine through phenylalanine. Of the read, only the CDR3 DNA is kept; its 48 bases are in frame from base 1. Between the V and J ends, shortened by 6 bases and 8 bases respectively, the junction contains 20 bases. This receptor was obtained from a man between 18 and 35 years old in good health. The sequence joins TRBV6-1 to TRBJ1-6; 6 matching bases give a weak D call of TRBD1. The sample taken for sequencing was memory T cells sorted from blood. In the paper's terms, the cell subset or site label means: CD45RO+ enriched T cells. The CDR3 corresponds to CASRDSQGRSDSPLHF. The nucleotide sequence reads TGTGCCAGCAGAGATTCTCAGGGGCGAAGTGATTCACCCCTCCACTTT.